This T cell receptor beta chain was observed in a study of blood T cell repertoires in COVID-19. In the study overall: Acute and convalescent COVID-19 samples came from the United States, Italy and Spain.

The protocol was immunoSEQ multiplex PCR, while the TCRdb copy is restricted to in-frame clones and leaves out a portion. This repertoire shows about 150,000 clones, roughly 88% found once; its top ten account for roughly 5%. The Seattle patients joined while their infection was active and were tracked longitudinally afterward. Germline V gene data show CDR1 as LNHDA and CDR2 as SQIVND (reference sequence). The CDR3 length is 13 residues. The V and J ends lost 9 bases and 1 base respectively, with 10 bases between them. Sequenced sample: peripheral blood. The TCR was taken from a man aged 18-30 years with COVID-19, enrolled during active disease. The rearrangement joins TRBV19 to TRBJ1-3; no clear D. CDR3 residues: CASEEYSGNTIYF. The CDR3 region has the DNA TGTGCCAGCGAAGAGTATTCTGGAAACACCATATATTTT. The whole variable domain, filled in from reference TRBV19 and TRBJ1-3, reads DGGITQSPKYLFRKEGQNVTLSCEQNLNHDAMYWYRQDPGQGLRLIYYSQIVNDFQKGDIAEGYSVSREKKESFPLTVTSAQKNPTAFYLCASEEYSGNTIYFGEGSWLTVV.